Each of the 18 T cell receptor beta chains below was sequenced from the same sample in a study of blood T cell repertoires in COVID-19. Some clones are missing from TCRdb's copy, which holds only in-frame ones; the method was immunoSEQ multiplex PCR. This sample has around 700,000 clones, with 85% to 90% found just once. Sequencing input: peripheral blood. The source of these receptors is a young woman with acute or convalescent COVID-19.

This chain connects TRBV6-6 to TRBJ2-1, with 9 bases that match TRBD1. The CDR3 totals 13 residues. In germline, CDR1 is MNHNY, CDR2 SVGAGI (reference sequence). V dropped 11 bases and J dropped 7; count of bases not matched to a gene: 9. The CDR3 here is CAAHGTGTNEQFF. CDR3 bases: TGTGCCGCCCATGGGACAGGGACTAATGAGCAGTTCTTC.

The chain uses TRBV4-1 and TRBJ2-1; maybe TRBD2 (6 bases). The V and J ends lost 3 bases and 0 bases respectively, with 24 bases between them. The CDR3 extends over 20 amino acids. The germline CDR1 and CDR2 sequences are MGHRA and YSYEKL. CDR3: CASSHPPGLSTQSSYNEQFF. The CDR3 bases are TGCGCCAGCAGCCACCCCCCGGGACTGAGTACTCAGAGCTCCTACAATGAGCAGTTCTTC.

This sequence joins TRBV9 and TRBJ1-5, with 8 positions matching TRBD1. CDR1 and CDR2 from the germline V gene are SGDLS and YYNGEE. This CDR3 is 17 amino acids long. V was pared by 3 bases and J by 1 base, with 9 bases of the junction left unmatched. The CDR3 loop reads CASSGDPQGGSNQPQHF. In DNA, the CDR3 is TGTGCCAGCAGCGGAGATCCACAGGGGGGGAGCAATCAGCCCCAGCATTTT.

This chain connects TRBV7-6 to TRBJ1-4; D might be TRBD1 (6 bases). Trimming took off 5 bases at V and 7 bases at J, with 17 bases between the two ends. From germline, CDR1 is SGHVS and CDR2 FNYEAQ. This CDR3 region has 15 residues. The CDR3 DNA sequence: TGTGCCAGCAGCCTCGACCAGGGGACGGGTGAAAAACTGTTTTTT. It yields the protein CASSLDQGTGEKLFF.

The V call is TRBV6-2 or TRBV6-3, the J call TRBJ2-3; D perhaps matches TRBD2 (6 bases). The CDR3 has 14 residues. Germline CDR1 reads MNHEY; CDR2 reads SVGEGT. Trimming pared 6 bases from V and 0 bases from J, leaving 10 bases between. CDR3 nucleotide sequence: TGTGCCAGCAGCCCCGGGGGTAGCACAGATACGCAGTATTTT. This gives the protein CASSPGGSTDTQYF.

This chain joins TRBV29-1 and TRBJ2-7; TRBD2 is a possible D gene (5 bases). V was cut by 1 base and J by 7 bases, with 14 bases left in between. The CDR3 is 13 residues long. Germline V lookup: CDR1 SQVTM, CDR2 ANQGSEA. For the CDR3, the DNA is TGCAGCGTTGAAGTTCTGGGGAGTCAAGAGCAGTACTTC. Its protein product is CSVEVLGSQEQYF.

V usage is TRBV30 and J usage is TRBJ1-2, with D tentatively TRBD1 (5 bases). The CDR3 is made up of 13 amino acids. Between the trimmed V and J ends, which lost 0 bases and 7 bases, there was a span of 12 bases. CDR1 is GTSNPN, CDR2 SVGIG, per germline (reference sequence). Here the CDR3 reads CAWSVPGRAGYTF. The CDR3 nucleotides are TGTGCCTGGAGTGTACCAGGCAGGGCTGGCTACACCTTC.

The chain joins TRBV12-3 or TRBV12-4 to TRBJ2-2, with D uncertain. Trimming removed 6 bases at V and 1 base at J, with 3 bases between. The CDR3 loop spans 12 amino acids. The chain's CDR3 is CASSQNTGELFF. In DNA form, the CDR3 reads TGTGCCAGCAGCCAGAACACCGGGGAGCTGTTTTTT.

V gene TRBV24-1 combines with J gene TRBJ1-5, with D tentatively TRBD1 (6 bases). V was clipped by 5 bases and J by 2 bases, with 18 bases between them. Germline-derived CDR1 and CDR2 are KGHDR and SFDVKD. The CDR3 has 17 amino acids. CDR3 amino acids: CATSGGQGSLGNQPQHF. The CDR3, as DNA: TGTGCCACCAGTGGTGGGCAGGGGAGTTTAGGCAATCAGCCCCAGCATTTT.

The chain joins TRBV6-2 or TRBV6-3 to TRBJ2-1, with TRBD1 matching 9 bases. The CDR3 is 15 amino acids. The germline CDR1 and CDR2 sequences are MNHEY and SVGEGT. The J segment lost 3 bases and the V segment lost 4 bases, leaving 4 bases of the junction unmatched. The CDR3 region is CASSSRDRDYNEQFF. CDR3 sequence (DNA): TGTGCCAGCAGTTCCCGGGACAGGGACTACAATGAGCAGTTCTTC.

This chain uses TRBV4-1 with TRBJ2-1, with a tentative D call TRBD1 (5 bases). V dropped 4 bases and J dropped 9 bases, with 13 bases sitting between them. CDR3 length: 13 amino acids. Germline-derived CDR1 and CDR2 are MGHRA and YSYEKL. Written as DNA, the CDR3 is TGCGCCAGCAGCCTTACCGACAGAGGTGAGCAGTTCTTC. Translating gives CASSLTDRGEQFF.

A few counts support this clone. The CDR3 loop reads CASSYDRGIYGYTF. CDR3 in DNA: TGTGCCAGCAGCTACGACAGGGGTATCTATGGCTACACCTTC. This chain links TRBV5-8 with TRBJ1-2; 8 bases map to TRBD1. Germline V lookup: CDR1 SGHTS, CDR2 YDEGEE. The CDR3 covers 14 residues. The V gene end was trimmed by 3 bases and the J gene end by 4 bases; junction bases not matched to a gene: 5.

This chain links TRBV7-8 with TRBJ2-2; weak D call: TRBD2 (6 bases). Germline-derived CDR1 and CDR2 are SGHVS and FQNEAQ. This CDR3 spans 14 amino acids. Between the trimmed V and J ends, which lost 5 bases and 5 bases, there was a span of 12 bases. DNA of the CDR3: TGTGCCAGCAGCCCTGGAGGGGCGACCGGGGAGCTGTTTTTT. Protein: CASSPGGATGELFF.

The chain has TRBV7-8 and TRBJ2-3, with D possibly being TRBD2 (6 bases). Between the trimmed V and J ends, which lost 2 bases and 3 bases, there was a span of 18 bases. The CDR3 spans 17 residues. Germline values: CDR1 SGHVS, CDR2 FQNEAQ. CDR3 loop: CASSLRLGGPYTDTQYF. The CDR3 bases are TGTGCCAGCAGCTTAAGGTTGGGGGGTCCTTATACAGATACGCAGTATTTT.

This clone was counted once. The chain uses TRBV7-9 and TRBJ1-2; D might be TRBD1 (6 bases). Germline CDR1 is SEHNR and CDR2 is FQNEAQ (reference sequence). V was trimmed by 2 bases and J by 8 bases, leaving 18 bases between them. CDR3 length: 15 amino acids. Here the CDR3 reads CASSLSVPGVWGYTF. In DNA, the CDR3 is TGTGCCAGCAGCTTATCGGTCCCAGGGGTTTGGGGCTACACCTTC.

The chain is built from TRBV6-6 and TRBJ1-4, with unresolved D. Germline CDR1 is MNHNY and CDR2 is SVGAGI (reference sequence). The CDR3 extends over 14 amino acids. V was trimmed by 6 bases and J by 3 bases, leaving 11 bases between them. Here the CDR3 reads CASSLRRANEKLFF. CDR3 sequence (DNA): TGTGCCAGCAGCCTACGGAGGGCTAATGAAAAACTGTTTTTT.

This chain uses TRBV28 with TRBJ1-1; maybe TRBD1 (6 bases). Germline loops: CDR1 MDHEN, CDR2 SYDVKM. Trimming pared 2 bases from V and 12 bases from J, leaving 13 bases between. The CDR3 loop spans 12 amino acids. The CDR3 loop is CASSLLRGTSFF. The CDR3, as DNA: TGTGCCAGCAGTTTACTGAGGGGGACATCTTTCTTT.

The V call is TRBV2, the J call TRBJ1-3; 7 nucleotides agree with TRBD1. V shed 8 bases and J 0 bases; nucleotides not matched to a gene: 10. Germline lookup yields CDR1 SNHLY and CDR2 FYNNEI. CDR3 length: 16 amino acids. The CDR3 sequence is CASGVTGTYSGNTIYF. For the CDR3, the DNA is TGTGCCAGCGGTGTGACAGGGACCTACTCTGGAAACACCATATATTTT.